This T cell receptor (beta chain) was obtained from a study of blood T cell repertoires in COVID-19. Across the whole study: Acute and convalescent COVID-19 specimens originated in the United States, Italy and Spain. Sources were T cells, B-cell-depleted T cells, or PBMCs; the material itself was cDNA or gDNA.

Authors' methods: Amplification of reference gene primers was used by the study to estimate nucleated cell counts. The assay was immunoSEQ multiplex PCR, and TCRdb's table has in-frame clones only and misses some. V and J calls and clone size follow that table, whereas D and trimming were derived from the DNA. Of about 110,000 clones in the sample, 88% were seen once. The CDR3 totals 13 residues. V was trimmed by 3 bases and J by 2 bases, leaving 7 bases between them. Germline V gene sequence: CDR1 MDHEN, CDR2 SYDVKM. What was sequenced was peripheral blood. This chain uses TRBV28 with TRBJ1-2; D ambiguous. The receptor was derived from a human donor in a cohort sampled during active COVID-19. CDR3 region: CASSFGTNYGYTF. The DNA of the CDR3 is TGTGCCAGCAGTTTTGGCACCAACTATGGCTACACCTTC.